These 30 T cell receptor beta chains share one sample of origin, sequenced in a study of cytomegalovirus exposure and HLA in healthy donors. Repertoires were generated with immunoSEQ multiplex PCR, while TCRdb's copy carries only in-frame clones and drops some. This sample yields some 180,000 clones, of which approximately 86% are seen a single time; 7.2% belongs to the top ten. Sequenced material: PBMCs. These receptors were collected from a man younger than 45 in good health and CMV-seropositive.

This chain uses TRBV19 with TRBJ2-7; D is ambiguous. Trimming removed 3 bases from V and 1 base from J, with 7 bases in between. CDR1 and CDR2 from the germline V gene are LNHDA and SQIVND (reference sequence). This CDR3 region has 13 residues. The CDR3 nucleotides are TGTGCCAGTAGTATTCGACTGTCCTACGAGCAGTACTTC. As protein: CASSIRLSYEQYF.

The chain joins TRBV7-2 to TRBJ2-7; TRBD1 agrees at 11 bases. J gave up 5 bases and V 7 bases, and 7 bases lay outside the gene matches. The CDR3 consists of 14 residues. Per germline, CDR1 SGHTA and CDR2 FQGNSA. The CDR3 loop is CASIGQGAFHEQYF. CDR3 nucleotides: TGTGCCAGCATCGGACAGGGGGCCTTCCACGAGCAGTACTTC.

The V and J genes are TRBV6-6 and TRBJ1-1; 9 positions agree with TRBD1. Trimming took 0 bases from V and 7 from J; bases not matched to a gene: 6. Germline CDR1 and CDR2: MNHNY and SVGAGI (reference sequence). The CDR3 has 15 amino acids. Written as DNA, the CDR3 is TGTGCCAGCAGTTACTCCCCGGGACAGGGCGGTGAAGCTTTCTTT. Its translation: CASSYSPGQGGEAFF.

V usage is TRBV28 and J usage is TRBJ1-5; D perhaps matches TRBD1 (5 bases). The germline V gene encodes CDR1 MDHEN and CDR2 SYDVKM. The V end lost 3 bases, the J end lost 2 bases, and 14 bases lay between the germline ends. The CDR3 is 16 residues long. CDR3 sequence: CASSFSGIGGNQPQHF. The CDR3 DNA is TGTGCCAGCAGTTTCTCAGGGATAGGTGGCAATCAGCCCCAGCATTTT.

The chain has TRBV15 and TRBJ2-7; D is tentatively TRBD1 or TRBD2 (5 bases each). Trimming stripped 3 bases from V and 2 bases from J, with 11 bases between. This CDR3 region has 14 residues. Germline-derived CDR1 and CDR2 are LNHNV and YYDKDF (reference sequence). The CDR3 DNA sequence: TGTGCCACCAGCAGCGGGACGACAACCTACGAGCAGTACTTC. It is translated as CATSSGTTTYEQYF.

This clone showed up just a few times. The rearrangement links TRBV28 to TRBJ2-2, with D uncertain. Trimming shortened V by 5 bases and J by 6 bases, and 7 bases separated the two germline ends. Per the germline V gene, CDR1 is MDHEN and CDR2 is SYDVKM. The CDR3 extends over 12 amino acids. DNA for the CDR3: TGTGCCAGCAGTCCCTCGGCCGGGGAGCTGTTTTTT. Protein sequence: CASSPSAGELFF.

The chain recombines TRBV5-5 with TRBJ2-7, with D perhaps being TRBD1 or TRBD2 (5 bases each). Germline CDR1 and CDR2: SGHKS and YYEKEE (reference sequence). V lost 5 bases and J 1 base, leaving 10 bases between the germline ends. CDR3 length: 13 amino acids. This CDR3 is CASSRGTSYEQYF. As DNA, the CDR3 is TGTGCCAGCAGTCGTGGGACGTCCTACGAGCAGTACTTC.

This chain uses TRBV7-3 with TRBJ2-3; D call uncertain. The CDR3 is 13 amino acids. Trimming removed 4 bases from V and 5 bases from J, with 10 bases in between. The germline V gene has CDR1 SGHTA and CDR2 FQGTGA. The CDR3 region is CASSSYNGDTQYF. The CDR3 coding sequence is TGTGCCAGCAGCTCATATAACGGAGATACGCAGTATTTT.

This chain connects TRBV28 to TRBJ1-2; no clear D gene. Germline V gene sequence: CDR1 MDHEN, CDR2 SYDVKM. V dropped 5 bases and J dropped 11 bases, with 18 bases sitting between them. This CDR3 region has 13 residues. The CDR3 region is CASSPPAKVGYTF. The CDR3 DNA reads as TGTGCCAGCAGTCCCCCGGCCAAAGTGGGATACACCTTC.

The chain links TRBV19 to TRBJ2-7, with 7 nucleotides matching TRBD1. Per the germline V gene, CDR1 is LNHDA and CDR2 is SQIVND (reference sequence). J was trimmed by 1 base and V by 5 bases; bases with no gene match: 8. This CDR3 is 15 amino acids long. CDR3 bases: TGTGCCAGTAGTTACCGGGACAGTCCTTCCTACGAGCAGTACTTC. This translates into CASSYRDSPSYEQYF.

The chain carries TRBV4-1 and TRBJ1-6; D is unclear. CDR3 length: 14 amino acids. Germline V gene sequence: CDR1 MGHRA, CDR2 YSYEKL. Trimming took 0 bases from V and 7 from J, leaving 7 bases between them. The CDR3 reads CASSQEPGNSPLHF. The CDR3 region has the DNA TGCGCCAGCAGCCAAGAACCCGGGAATTCACCCCTCCACTTT.

This chain connects TRBV9 to TRBJ2-1, with 10 bases identical to TRBD2. V was pared by 0 bases and J by 5 bases, with 5 bases of the junction left unmatched. The CDR3 runs to 16 residues. CDR1 and CDR2 from the germline V gene are SGDLS and YYNGEE. CDR3 sequence reads: CASSVGIAGGDNEQFF. The CDR3 bases are TGTGCCAGCAGCGTAGGGATAGCGGGGGGAGACAATGAGCAGTTCTTC.

This CDR3 is CASSGAPNTEAFF. Here the CDR3 DNA reads TGCGCCAGCAGTGGGGCACCGAACACTGAAGCTTTCTTT. The chain employs TRBV4-1 and TRBJ1-1, with D possibly being TRBD1 (5 bases). From germline, CDR1 is MGHRA and CDR2 YSYEKL. This CDR3 is built from 13 residues. Trimming removed 6 bases at V and 1 base at J, with 9 bases between.

V gene TRBV4-2 combines with J gene TRBJ2-3, with 9 bases that match TRBD2. Germline V CDR1 and CDR2: LGHNA, YNFKEQ. V was clipped by 0 bases and J by 7 bases; unmatched bases: 17. The CDR3 spans 19 residues. In DNA form, the CDR3 reads TGTGCCAGCAGCCAAGAGCTCCTTGCCGGGACTAGCAGCAGCTATACGCAGTATTTT. Amino acid sequence: CASSQELLAGTSSSYTQYF.

This sequence joins TRBV6-6 and TRBJ1-1; D gene ambiguous. V shed 6 bases and J shed 8 bases, with 10 bases lying between them. The V gene's germline CDR1 is MNHNY and CDR2 SVGAGI (reference sequence). CDR3 size: 11 residues. As DNA, the CDR3 is TGTGCCAGCAGGAACCGGGCCGAAGCTTTCTTT. Its translation: CASRNRAEAFF.

The rearrangement links TRBV7-3 to TRBJ2-2, with 8 bases matching TRBD2. The CDR3 has 18 residues. Per the germline V gene, CDR1 is SGHTA and CDR2 is FQGTGA. Trimming cost V 2 bases and J 6 bases; bases outside gene matches: 14. CDR3 loop: CASSLGILSGGPPGELFF. CDR3 bases: TGTGCCAGCAGCTTAGGGATCCTAAGCGGGGGCCCTCCCGGGGAGCTGTTTTTT. Complete variable domain (other parts from reference TRBV7-3 and TRBJ2-2): GAGVSQTPSNKVTEKGKYVELRCDPISGHTALYWYRQSLGQGPEFLIYFQGTGAADDSGLPNDRFFAVRPEGSVSTLKIQRTERGDSAVYLCASSLGILSGGPPGELFFGEGSRLTVL.

The chain combines TRBV7-2 with TRBJ2-7; 10 bases line up with TRBD2. The CDR3 runs to 15 residues. Germline V gives CDR1 SGHTA, CDR2 FQGNSA. Trimming at V came to 1 base and at J to 2 bases, leaving 2 bases not matched to a gene. CDR3 nucleotide sequence: TGTGCCAGCAGCTTAGATACTAGCGGGACCTACGAGCAGTACTTC. Its protein is CASSLDTSGTYEQYF.

In its sample, this clone was seen once. The genes are TRBV2 and TRBJ2-7; TRBD2 matches 7 bases. The V segment lost 6 bases and the J segment 3 bases; nucleotides outside the gene matches: 11. Germline assignment: CDR1 SNHLY and CDR2 FYNNEI. This CDR3 has 15 amino acids. In nucleotides, the CDR3 is TGTGCCAGCAGAGGCCCTAGCGGTATTGTCTACGAGCAGTACTTC. Protein product: CASRGPSGIVYEQYF.

The V call is TRBV28, the J call TRBJ1-3; D possibly corresponds to TRBD1 (5 bases). Trimming pared 7 bases from V and 6 bases from J, leaving 10 bases between. Germline V gene sequence: CDR1 MDHEN, CDR2 SYDVKM. This CDR3 has 12 residues. CDR3 residues: CASNWGENTIYF. As DNA, the CDR3 is TGTGCCAGCAACTGGGGGGAAAACACCATATATTTT.

The chain couples TRBV27 to TRBJ1-1; D uncertain. The V gene lost 5 bases and the J gene lost 1 base, with 11 bases spanning the gap. The CDR3 has 14 residues. Germline CDR1 is MNHEY and CDR2 is SMNVEV (reference sequence). The CDR3 coding sequence is TGTGCCAGCAGTCGCCGACCACGGAACACTGAAGCTTTCTTT. It yields the protein CASSRRPRNTEAFF.

This clone is a singleton in its sample. The gene calls are TRBV9 and TRBJ2-4, with 9 nucleotides matching TRBD2. Trimming cost V 0 bases and J 1 base; bases outside gene matches: 8. The CDR3 totals 18 residues. Germline loops: CDR1 SGDLS, CDR2 YYNGEE. The CDR3 DNA is TGTGCCAGCAGCGTAGGGGCTAGCGGGGCGTCTGCCAAAAACATTCAGTACTTC. Translating it yields CASSVGASGASAKNIQYF.

The J gene is TRBJ2-3, the V gene TRBV19; D remains ambiguous. Germline V CDR1 and CDR2: LNHDA, SQIVND (reference sequence). CDR3 length: 11 amino acids. Between the trimmed V and J ends, which lost 6 bases and 5 bases, there was a span of 6 bases. The CDR3 loop is CASSRLDTQYF. The CDR3 DNA reads TGTGCCAGTAGCAGACTAGATACGCAGTATTTT.

This clone was counted once. The chain is built from TRBV5-8 and TRBJ1-1; D possibly corresponds to TRBD1 (5 bases). The germline V gene has CDR1 SGHTS and CDR2 YDEGEE. The CDR3 extends over 16 amino acids. Trimming stripped 4 bases from V and 3 bases from J, with 19 bases between. CDR3 in DNA: TGTGCCAGCAGCGGTCTGGCGGGGCTTAGGGACACTGAAGCTTTCTTT. Translation: CASSGLAGLRDTEAFF.

The rearrangement joins TRBV9 to TRBJ2-5; D may correspond to TRBD1 or TRBD2 (5 bases each). The ends were cut back, 2 bases at V and 1 base at J, with 21 bases in the middle. Germline CDR1 reads SGDLS; CDR2 reads YYNGEE. The CDR3 extends over 18 amino acids. The CDR3 DNA reads TGTGCCAGCAGCGTTAAATATGGTGTGGGGGACCTCCAAGAGACCCAGTACTTC. This encodes CASSVKYGVGDLQETQYF.

J is TRBJ2-5 and V is TRBV2; 10 bases fit TRBD2. Germline V gives CDR1 SNHLY, CDR2 FYNNEI. The CDR3 contains 14 residues. V trimming: 7 bases; J trimming: 2 bases; junction bases outside the gene matches: 4. The CDR3 spells CASNPTSGQETQYF. The DNA for the CDR3 is TGTGCCAGCAATCCGACTAGCGGGCAAGAGACCCAGTACTTC.

This clone was seen more than once but under ten times. The CDR3 protein is CASSLSRVAGFNEQFF. CDR3 in DNA: TGTGCCAGCAGCTTATCGAGGGTAGCGGGGTTCAATGAGCAGTTCTTC. This chain uses TRBV7-9 with TRBJ2-1; 8 nucleotides align to TRBD2. V gave up 2 bases and J gave up 6 bases; unmatched junction bases: 9. CDR3 length equals 16 residues. Germline V gene sequence: CDR1 SEHNR, CDR2 FQNEAQ (reference sequence).

This clone turned up a few times. The rearrangement uses TRBV10-3 and TRBJ2-3; 11 positions match TRBD2. The junction had 11 bases not matched to a gene; V was cut back by 7 bases and J by 2 bases. This CDR3 has 17 residues. Germline V gene lookup returns CDR1 ENHRY and CDR2 SYGVKD. Here the CDR3 DNA reads TGTGCCATCATGGAGGCTCCTAGCGGGGGGCCCACAGATACGCAGTATTTT. Translation: CAIMEAPSGGPTDTQYF.

A remark on this clone: In the same sample, other DNA sequences code for this CDR3. The rearrangement uses TRBV27 and TRBJ2-7; 9 positions agree with TRBD1. CDR3 length equals 15 residues. J lost 4 bases, V lost 6 bases, and 10 bases had no gene match. Germline V gene data show CDR1 as MNHEY and CDR2 as SMNVEV (reference sequence). The CDR3 nucleotides read TGTGCCAGCAGCTTTGCACAGGGGGCCCCATACGAGCAGTACTTC. This codes for CASSFAQGAPYEQYF.

V and J are TRBV15 and TRBJ1-3, with 7 bases matching TRBD1. The J segment lost 10 bases and the V segment lost 3 bases, leaving 12 bases of the junction unmatched. The germline gives CDR1 LNHNV, CDR2 YYDKDF (reference sequence). The CDR3 sequence is 15 residues long. The CDR3 DNA reads as TGTGCCACCAGCAGTGGGCCGGGACAGCAAAATACCATATATTTT. Its translation is CATSSGPGQQNTIYF.

V gene TRBV15 combines with J gene TRBJ2-1, with 9 bases identical to TRBD1. The V and J ends lost 4 bases and 6 bases, in that order; junction bases with no gene match: 1. The germline CDR1 and CDR2 sequences are LNHNV and YYDKDF (reference sequence). The CDR3 spans 13 residues. CDR3 sequence: CATSMGQGNEQFF. The DNA of the CDR3 is TGTGCCACCAGCATGGGACAGGGCAATGAGCAGTTCTTC. Based on the CDR3 plus reference TRBV15 and TRBJ2-1, the full variable domain is DAMVIQNPRYQVTQFGKPVTLSCSQTLNHNVMYWYQQKSSQAPKLLFHYYDKDFNNEADTPDNFQSRRPNTSFCFLDIRSPGLGDTAMYLCATSMGQGNEQFFGPGTRLTVL.